This is a list of T cell receptor beta chains from one sample in a study of identical twins. TCRdb processed the 5' RACE reads anew with MiXCR; each CDR3 protein has one entry. The repertoire consists of more than 1.5 million distinct CDR3 sequences, with about 32% occurring once and the leading ten covering over 0.25%. The specimen was cord blood. These TCRs come from a newborn girl in good health. The conserved cysteine and the conserved F or W are not part of the CDR3 here. Each record gives: V gene, CDR3 length, CDR3 protein.

v_gene: TRBV20-1
len: 11
CDR3aa: SASSGVSYEQY

v_gene: TRBV12-3/TRBV12-4
len: 11
CDR3aa: ASSMGQGDEQF

v_gene: TRBV28
len: 12
CDR3aa: ASSLIGRQNIQY

v_gene: TRBV20-1
len: 14
CDR3aa: SARLQTSGTNNEQF

v_gene: TRBV5-1
len: 14
CDR3aa: ASSFRRGVLSYEQY

v_gene: TRBV30
len: 8
CDR3aa: AWAEYGYT

v_gene: TRBV12-3/TRBV12-4
len: 11
CDR3aa: ASTVGWAGEQF

v_gene: TRBV7-9
len: 14
CDR3aa: ASSDEREAIYNEQF

v_gene: TRBV20-1
len: 12
CDR3aa: SARAGQFSYEQY

v_gene: TRBV11-2
len: 12
CDR3aa: ASSLTGIATEQY

v_gene: TRBV5-1
len: 12
CDR3aa: ASSLNAGSYGYT

v_gene: TRBV20-1
len: 13
CDR3aa: SAPKHQGPIYEQY

v_gene: TRBV10-3
len: 12
CDR3aa: AISGRVANYGYT

v_gene: TRBV29-1
len: 11
CDR3aa: SAGTRGTDTQY

v_gene: TRBV20-1
len: 12
CDR3aa: SARNTGANTEAF

v_gene: TRBV4-1
len: 13
CDR3aa: ASSQVRGPNTEAF

v_gene: TRBV6-5
len: 13
CDR3aa: ASSYPTGVNTEAF

v_gene: TRBV7-9
len: 13
CDR3aa: ASSLVGGMMEEQY

v_gene: TRBV9
len: 13
CDR3aa: ASSVGGGMNTEAF

v_gene: TRBV9
len: 11
CDR3aa: ASSYPASNEQF

v_gene: TRBV2
len: 11
CDR3aa: ARRLAVQETQY

v_gene: TRBV6-2/TRBV6-3
len: 12
CDR3aa: ASSGVIAKNIQY

v_gene: TRBV29-1
len: 10
CDR3aa: SALGDQETQY